The clone carrying this TCR beta chain has ten or more counts. Its antigen is not known. These data belong to a study of human T cells and chemical hapten exposure. Study details: Across the whole study, which lasted about 6 months, patients were given diphenylcyclopropenone on the scalp once a week. General study points: Significantly more large CDR3 similarity clusters arose among expanded TCRs than among controls. Alopecia affecting every donor means their immune response may not match healthy people's.

TCRdb itself ran the RACE reads through MiXCR, one entry per CDR3 protein. The table lists about 57,000 distinct CDR3 sequences, about 9.3% of them singletons, with 10% to 15% in the top ten. The V gene's germline CDR1 is MRHNA and CDR2 SNTAGT. This CDR3 is 16 amino acids long. Unmatched junction bases numbered 5, after V lost 0 bases and J lost 3 bases. Sample time point: patch test 1, 2 weeks after DPC sensitization. Indicated treatment: therapeutic diphenylcyclopropenone sensitization with weekly scalp DPC. The clonotype was recovered from a woman aged 40-49 years with alopecia areata. Some clones in this sample may be carry-over from other donors' samples. The input for sequencing was whole blood, taken in connection with sensitization to the hapten diphenylcyclopropenone (DPC). V usage is TRBV6-4 and J usage is TRBJ2-3, with TRBD2 matching 8 bases. The CDR3 nucleotides read TGTGCCAGCAGTGACTCGCGGGGCGGGGGGACAGATACGCAGTATTTT. This encodes CASSDSRGGGTDTQYF.